Following are 22 T cell receptor beta chains from one sample sequenced in a study of T cell repertoires in cytomegalovirus infection. TCRdb called the reads again in MiXCR, with one record for every CDR3 protein. The sample has fewer than 550,000 distinct CDR3 sequences; approximately 15% are singletons. Sequencing was performed on CD8+ T cells from PBMCs. These receptors originate from a human donor in good health (CMV status not recorded). Some clones in this sample may be carry-over from other donors' samples.

V and J are TRBV3-1 and TRBJ2-7; D gene uncertain. Germline-derived CDR1 and CDR2 are LGHDT and YNNKEL (reference sequence). V was trimmed by 4 bases and J by 5 bases, leaving 12 bases between them. CDR3 length equals 13 residues. The CDR3 loop is CASSLPGFHEQYF. CDR3 in DNA: TGTGCCAGCAGCCTCCCCGGGTTCCACGAGCAGTACTTC.

The sample holds a few counts of this clonotype. The chain has TRBV14 and TRBJ2-7; maybe TRBD2 (6 bases). The V end lost 0 bases, the J end lost 2 bases, and 11 bases lay between the germline ends. Germline V gene sequence: CDR1 SGHDN, CDR2 FVKESK. The CDR3 has 15 residues. CDR3: CASSQDWREAYEQYF. The CDR3, as DNA: TGTGCCAGCAGCCAAGATTGGAGGGAAGCCTACGAGCAGTACTTC.

This clonotype was found a few times. The rearrangement links TRBV9 to TRBJ2-7, with no clear D. The V and J ends lost 0 bases and 2 bases respectively, with 9 bases between them. Germline-derived CDR1 and CDR2 are SGDLS and YYNGEE. This CDR3 is built from 14 residues. The CDR3 here is CASSVDYAAYEQYF. The CDR3 region has the DNA TGTGCCAGCAGCGTAGACTATGCAGCCTACGAGCAGTACTTC. Full variable domain (rest looked up from reference TRBV9 and TRBJ2-7): DSGVTQTPKHLITATGQRVTLRCSPRSGDLSVYWYQQSLDQGLQFLIQYYNGEERAKGNILERFSAQQFPDLHSELNLSSLELGDSALYFCASSVDYAAYEQYFGPGTRLTVT.

A few counts support this clonotype. V usage is TRBV20-1 and J usage is TRBJ2-7; TRBD1 matches 8 bases. CDR3 length: 13 amino acids. Looked up from germline, CDR1 is DFQATT and CDR2 is SNEGSKA (reference sequence). The CDR3 sequence is CTTGGAISYEQYF. CDR3 sequence (DNA): TGCACCACAGGGGGTGCCATCTCCTACGAGCAGTACTTC.

The gene calls are TRBV10-3 and TRBJ1-2; no clear D. V was pared by 0 bases and J by 0 bases, with 8 bases between. The CDR3 loop spans 15 amino acids. Germline CDR1 and CDR2: ENHRY and SYGVKD. In nucleotides, the CDR3 is TGTGCCATCAGTGAGTCGCAAGGAGCTAACTATGGCTACACCTTC. Translated: CAISESQGANYGYTF.

Ten or more counts support this clonotype. The genes are TRBV7-2 and TRBJ2-1, with a tentative D call TRBD2 (7 bases). The V and J ends lost 8 bases and 1 base respectively, with 18 bases between them. Per germline, CDR1 SGHTA and CDR2 FQGNSA. The CDR3 has 16 amino acids. CDR3 residues: CASHDPGGKSYNEQFF. The CDR3 bases are TGTGCCAGCCACGACCCGGGGGGCAAGTCCTACAATGAGCAGTTCTTC.

Concerning this clonotype itself: The conserved closing phenylalanine or tryptophan is absent in this CDR3, likely reflecting a read error. The V gene is TRBV6-1, the J gene TRBJ2-7, with TRBD1 matching over 8 bases. Germline V gene sequence: CDR1 MNHNS, CDR2 SASEGT. Trimming cost V 2 bases and J 5 bases; bases outside gene matches: 8. This CDR3 is 15 amino acids long. CDR3 protein: CASSEPYRGVDEQYL. CDR3 coding DNA: TGTGCCAGCAGTGAACCTTACAGGGGGGTCGACGAGCAGTACTTA.

At least ten counts were recorded for this clonotype. This chain uses TRBV6-1 with TRBJ2-2; 8 nucleotides align to TRBD2. The CDR3 is 16 residues long. V lost 3 bases, J lost 7 bases, and 10 bases stayed unmatched. CDR1 MNHNS and CDR2 SASEGT come from the germline V gene. CDR3 coding DNA: TGTGCCAGCAGTGAGCGAAGAGCGGGAGTCAGCGGGGAGCTGTTTTTT. Translation: CASSERRAGVSGELFF.

At least ten counts were recorded for this clonotype. The CDR3 DNA reads TGTGCCAGCAGCCCGGGACGTCCCCAAGAGACCCAGTACTTC. Its protein product is CASSPGRPQETQYF. V gene TRBV11-2 combines with J gene TRBJ2-5; TRBD1 or TRBD2 may be the D gene (5 bases each). V lost 5 bases and J lost 1, with 11 bases in between. This CDR3 spans 14 amino acids. Germline lookup yields CDR1 SGHAT and CDR2 FQNNGV.

The chain recombines TRBV5-6 with TRBJ1-2; D remains unclear. CDR1 is SGHDT and CDR2 is YYEEEE in the germline V gene. This CDR3 has 14 amino acids. Trimming left V 4 bases short and J 6 bases short, with 16 bases between. The chain's CDR3 is CASSPRAVLNGYTF. As DNA, the CDR3 is TGTGCCAGCAGCCCCCGAGCAGTACTCAATGGCTACACCTTC.

In this sample, this clonotype turned up many times. The gene calls are TRBV10-3 and TRBJ2-7; D tentatively fits TRBD1 or TRBD2 (5 bases each). The CDR3 has 14 residues. CDR1 ENHRY and CDR2 SYGVKD come from the germline V gene. Trimming took 3 bases from V and 3 from J, leaving 12 bases between them. This CDR3 is CAISDSGTYYEQYF. The CDR3 DNA follows: TGTGCCATCAGTGATTCCGGGACCTACTACGAGCAGTACTTC.

The chain joins TRBV14 to TRBJ2-1; D remains ambiguous. CDR1 SGHDN and CDR2 FVKESK come from the germline V gene. This CDR3 contains 14 residues. Trimming left V 1 base short and J 4 bases short, with 8 bases between. The CDR3 here is CASSQVHGYNEQFF. Here the CDR3 DNA reads TGTGCCAGCAGCCAAGTTCACGGTTACAATGAGCAGTTCTTC.

There are many counts of this clonotype. V is TRBV7-2 and J is TRBJ2-7; D ambiguous. Looked up from germline, CDR1 is SGHTA and CDR2 is FQGNSA. V was cut by 6 bases and J by 0 bases, with 6 bases left in between. This CDR3 has 12 amino acids. This CDR3 reads CASRGISYEQYF. For the CDR3, the DNA is TGTGCCAGCAGAGGTATCTCCTACGAGCAGTACTTC.

This clonotype came up many times. The V call is TRBV12-3 or TRBV12-4, the J call TRBJ2-1; the D gene is possibly TRBD2 (6 bases). V was trimmed by 1 base and J by 4 bases, leaving 8 bases between them. This CDR3 has 14 amino acids. The CDR3 nucleotides are TGTGCCAGCAGTTTAGGGGCGGGGTACAATGAGCAGTTCTTC. This translates into CASSLGAGYNEQFF.

The genes are TRBV9 and TRBJ1-2; possible D gene TRBD1, 6 bases. In germline, CDR1 is SGDLS, CDR2 YYNGEE. V was clipped by 3 bases and J by 7 bases, with 7 bases between them. The CDR3 runs to 11 residues. The CDR3 DNA sequence: TGTGCCAGCAGCGACAGGGTTGGCTACACCTTC. This translates into CASSDRVGYTF.

There are many counts of this clonotype. This chain uses TRBV6-4 with TRBJ1-2; tentative D call: TRBD1 (5 bases). Germline V gene data show CDR1 as MRHNA and CDR2 as SNTAGT. Trimming stripped 2 bases from V and 5 bases from J, with 21 bases between. The length of the CDR3 is 17 residues. This CDR3 is CASSDKPWQGSSYGYTF. The CDR3 DNA reads TGTGCCAGCAGTGACAAACCGTGGCAGGGAAGTTCGTATGGCTACACCTTC.

The rearrangement joins TRBV2 to TRBJ2-7, with a weak D call TRBD2 (5 bases). CDR3 size: 17 residues. CDR1 is SNHLY and CDR2 is FYNNEI in the germline V gene. V was cut by 0 bases and J by 2 bases, with 17 bases left in between. In nucleotides, the CDR3 is TGTGCCAGCAGTGAAGCGAGGGCGAGCGGCCGAACCTACGAGCAGTACTTC. Translating it yields CASSEARASGRTYEQYF.

This clonotype has just a few counts. The chain uses TRBV6-5 and TRBJ2-1; D not resolved. Trimming pared 0 bases from V and 3 bases from J, leaving 9 bases between. CDR3 size: 15 residues. The germline gives CDR1 MNHEY, CDR2 SVGAGI. This CDR3 reads CASSYSTGSYNEQFF. DNA for the CDR3: TGTGCCAGCAGTTACTCGACGGGCAGCTACAATGAGCAGTTCTTC.

This clonotype was found a few times. This chain connects TRBV6-4 to TRBJ2-1; tentative D call: TRBD2 (6 bases). V lost 7 bases and J lost 5, with 18 bases in between. The CDR3 is made up of 15 amino acids. The V gene's germline CDR1 is MRHNA and CDR2 SNTAGT. The CDR3 DNA reads TGTGCCAGCACTGTCGGGGACTCCCGGAACAATGAGCAGTTCTTC. Translated, it gives CASTVGDSRNNEQFF.

This clonotype occurred a few times. The genes are TRBV15 and TRBJ2-1; 7 bases agree with TRBD1. V shed 0 bases, J shed 7 bases, and the junction held 9 bases outside the gene matches. The germline V gene encodes CDR1 LNHNV and CDR2 YYDKDF (reference sequence). The CDR3 has 16 amino acids. CDR3 sequence (DNA): TGTGCCACCAGCAGAGATGGACAGGCCCAGAGTAATGAGCAGTTCTTC. Translated: CATSRDGQAQSNEQFF.

The rearrangement uses TRBV12-3 or TRBV12-4 and TRBJ2-7, with 13 bases that match TRBD2. V gave up 6 bases and J gave up 5 bases; unmatched junction bases: 7. The CDR3 contains 15 residues. The CDR3 DNA reads as TGTGCCAGCAGCTTGCGGACTAGCGGGAGCGACGAGCAGTACTTC. It encodes CASSLRTSGSDEQYF.

This clonotype showed up just a few times. This chain links TRBV7-9 with TRBJ2-5, with a possible D match to TRBD1 (5 bases). The length of the CDR3 is 12 residues. The germline CDR1 and CDR2 sequences are SEHNR and FQNEAQ (reference sequence). Trimming removed 7 bases at V and 6 bases at J, with 12 bases between. The CDR3 sequence: CASNQGAKTQYF. In DNA, the CDR3 is TGTGCCAGCAACCAGGGTGCGAAGACCCAGTACTTC.